This TCR beta chain emerged from a study of blood T cell repertoires in COVID-19. Clones were read by immunoSEQ multiplex PCR, and TCRdb kept only the in-frame ones, dropping some. This sample has 120,000 to 150,000 clones, with approximately 87% found just once. The CDR3 spans 13 residues. Germline V gene lookup returns CDR1 LNHDA and CDR2 SQIVND (reference sequence). Trimming cost V 0 bases and J 13 bases; bases outside gene matches: 6. This clonotype originated in a woman in her twenties or thirties with acute COVID-19. Sample: PBMCs or T cells enriched from blood (not recorded which). The chain combines TRBV19 with TRBJ2-3; 8 nucleotides agree with TRBD1. CDR3 region: CASSIDLETGEYF. DNA of the CDR3: TGTGCCAGTAGTATAGATCTCGAGACAGGGGAGTATTTT. The entire variable domain, with the rest obtained from reference TRBV19 and TRBJ2-3, is as follows: DGGITQSPKYLFRKEGQNVTLSCEQNLNHDAMYWYRQDPGQGLRLIYYSQIVNDFQKGDIAEGYSVSREKKESFPLTVTSAQKNPTAFYLCASSIDLETGEYFGPGTRLTVL.